This record concerns one T cell receptor beta chain sequence. The antigen remains undetermined. The sample comes from a study of radiotherapy plus CTLA-4 blockade in lung cancer. Study summary: Disease control reached approximately 30%, with objective responses in less than 20%. Study conclusions and caveats: TCR clones from tumors expanded in blood after radiotherapy plus ipilimumab. Together with interferon-beta, which increased in serum after radiation, early dynamic changes in blood T cell clones were reportedly the best predictors of response.

Those patients who had chemo-refractory metastatic non-small-cell lung cancer were given focal radiation along with CTLA-4 blockade through ipilimumab. Here immunoSEQ multiplex PCR was the method, and the copy in TCRdb shows in-frame clones only, minus some. This table has some 110,000 clones, approximately 80% appearing once. The CDR3 length is 16 residues. V was clipped by 2 bases and J by 1 base, with 13 bases between them. Germline-derived CDR1 and CDR2 are SEHNR and FQNEAQ (reference sequence). This sequence originates from a human donor with non-small cell lung cancer who had a partial response to radiotherapy plus ipilimumab. The chain joins TRBV7-9 to TRBJ2-3; D remains ambiguous. The sample here was peripheral blood, taken from a patient treated with radiotherapy plus ipilimumab. The CDR3 sequence is CASSLNGRRGTDTQYF. In nucleotides, the CDR3 is TGTGCCAGCAGCTTAAATGGTCGCCGGGGCACAGATACGCAGTATTTT.